The rows below give T cell receptor beta chains drawn from one sample of a study of blood T cell repertoires in COVID-19. Clones were sequenced by immunoSEQ multiplex PCR, and TCRdb holds only the in-frame ones, with some missing. Here the sample spans 15,000 to 20,000 clones, nearly 90% being singletons. Sequences were obtained from peripheral blood. Receptors were obtained from a human donor in a cohort sampled during active COVID-19. Each CDR3 is given with its conserved first and last residue. A D gene is named only where the DNA matches it firmly. Some rows mark clone size as missing; the rest say once, few, many or name a class of expanded clone.

CDR3 DNA: TGTGCCTGGAATGACCCCGGGAGCGGGGTTCGTTACACCTTC
CDR3 protein: CAWNDPGSGVRYTF
D gene: -
V gene: TRBV30
clone size: -
J gene: TRBJ1-2

CDR3 DNA: TGCACCAGCAGCCTTACCGGGACTAGCGGGGGTCTACTGGGGGACCAGTACTTC
CDR3 protein: CTSSLTGTSGGLLGDQYF
D gene: -
V gene: TRBV1
clone size: -
J gene: TRBJ2-5

CDR3 DNA: TGCGCCAGCAGCCAAGGACAGGGTGGAGGCTACACCTTC
CDR3 protein: CASSQGQGGGYTF
D gene: TRBD1
V gene: TRBV4-3
clone size: few
J gene: TRBJ1-2

CDR3 DNA: TGTGCCAGCTCACCAAGTTGGCAGGGCCACGAGCAGTACTTC
CDR3 protein: CASSPSWQGHEQYF
D gene: -
V gene: TRBV18
clone size: -
J gene: TRBJ2-7

CDR3 DNA: TGTGCCAGCAGCCTCCAGGGCTTCCAAGAGACCCAGTACTTC
CDR3 protein: CASSLQGFQETQYF
D gene: -
V gene: TRBV11-2
clone size: -
J gene: TRBJ2-5

CDR3 DNA: TGTGCCAGCAGTTACTCGTCGTCCTTAGAGACCCAGTACTTC
CDR3 protein: CASSYSSSLETQYF
D gene: -
V gene: TRBV6-5
clone size: -
J gene: TRBJ2-5

CDR3 DNA: TGTGCCAGCAGAGCGGGGGCCTCAGGCGATACGCAGTATTTT
CDR3 protein: CASRAGASGDTQYF
D gene: TRBD2
V gene: TRBV7-9
clone size: -
J gene: TRBJ2-3

CDR3 DNA: TGTGCCAGCGGCGGGACCTCGGTCACCGGGGAGCTGTTTTTT
CDR3 protein: CASGGTSVTGELFF
D gene: -
V gene: TRBV7-3
clone size: few
J gene: TRBJ2-2

CDR3 DNA: TGTGCCAGCAGCTTAGGGAGGGGTGGGTTCAATGAGCAGTTCTTC
CDR3 protein: CASSLGRGGFNEQFF
D gene: -
V gene: TRBV7-8
clone size: -
J gene: TRBJ2-1

CDR3 DNA: TGTGCCAGCATTGGACAGGGGGGAGCCGGGGAGCTGTTTTTT
CDR3 protein: CASIGQGGAGELFF
D gene: TRBD1
V gene: TRBV2
clone size: -
J gene: TRBJ2-2